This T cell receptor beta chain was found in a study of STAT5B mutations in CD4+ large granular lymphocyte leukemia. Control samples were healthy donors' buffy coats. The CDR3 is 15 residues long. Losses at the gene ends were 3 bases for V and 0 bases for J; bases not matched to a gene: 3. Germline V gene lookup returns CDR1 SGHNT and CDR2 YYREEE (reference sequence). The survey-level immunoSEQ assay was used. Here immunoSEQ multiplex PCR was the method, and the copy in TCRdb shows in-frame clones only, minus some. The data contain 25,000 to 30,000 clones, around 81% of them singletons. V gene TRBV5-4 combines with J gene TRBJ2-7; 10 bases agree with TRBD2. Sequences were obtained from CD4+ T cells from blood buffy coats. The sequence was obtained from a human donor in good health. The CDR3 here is CASSSLAGVSYEQYF. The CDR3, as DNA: TGTGCCAGCAGCTCCCTAGCGGGAGTCTCCTACGAGCAGTACTTC.